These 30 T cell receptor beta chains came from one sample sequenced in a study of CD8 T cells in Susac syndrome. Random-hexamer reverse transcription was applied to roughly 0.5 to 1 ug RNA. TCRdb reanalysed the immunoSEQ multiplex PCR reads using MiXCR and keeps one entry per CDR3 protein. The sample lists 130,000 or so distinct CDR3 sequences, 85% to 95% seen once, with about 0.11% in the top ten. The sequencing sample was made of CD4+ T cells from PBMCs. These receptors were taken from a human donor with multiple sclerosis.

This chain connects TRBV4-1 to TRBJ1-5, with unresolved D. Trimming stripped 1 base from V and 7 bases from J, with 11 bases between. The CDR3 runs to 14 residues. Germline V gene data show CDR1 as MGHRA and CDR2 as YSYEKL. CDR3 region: CASSQGPAAQPQHF. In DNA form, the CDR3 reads TGCGCCAGCAGCCAAGGACCTGCGGCACAGCCCCAGCATTTT.

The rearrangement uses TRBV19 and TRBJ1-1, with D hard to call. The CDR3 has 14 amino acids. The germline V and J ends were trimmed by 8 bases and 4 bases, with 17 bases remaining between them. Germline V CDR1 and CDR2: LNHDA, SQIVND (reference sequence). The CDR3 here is CASSLEGVLTEAFF. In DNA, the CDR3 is TGTGCCAGTTCCCTCGAGGGAGTCCTCACTGAAGCTTTCTTT. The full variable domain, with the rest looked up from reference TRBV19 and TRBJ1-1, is DGGITQSPKYLFRKEGQNVTLSCEQNLNHDAMYWYRQDPGQGLRLIYYSQIVNDFQKGDIAEGYSVSREKKESFPLTVTSAQKNPTAFYLCASSLEGVLTEAFFGQGTRLTVV.

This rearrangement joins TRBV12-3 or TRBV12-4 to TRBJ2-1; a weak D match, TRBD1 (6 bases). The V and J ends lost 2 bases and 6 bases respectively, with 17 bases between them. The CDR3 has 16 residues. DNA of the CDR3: TGTGCCAGCAGTTTAAGAAGGGCAGGGGTCACCAATGAGCAGTTCTTC. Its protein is CASSLRRAGVTNEQFF.

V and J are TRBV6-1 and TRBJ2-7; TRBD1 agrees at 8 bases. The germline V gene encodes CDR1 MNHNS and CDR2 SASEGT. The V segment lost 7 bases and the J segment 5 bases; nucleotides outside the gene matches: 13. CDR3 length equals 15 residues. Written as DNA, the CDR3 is TGTGCCAGCACCCCTCGAGGCAGGGGGCCAAACGAGCAGTACTTC. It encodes CASTPRGRGPNEQYF.

This CDR3 is CASSLTAIGGFNTEAFF. CDR3 bases: TGTGCCAGCAGCTTAACCGCAATTGGGGGCTTTAACACTGAAGCTTTCTTT. The chain recombines TRBV11-1 with TRBJ1-1, with a tentative D call TRBD1 (6 bases). Germline V gives CDR1 SGHAT, CDR2 FQDESV (reference sequence). V shed 2 bases and J shed 2 bases, with 18 bases lying between them. The CDR3 extends over 17 amino acids.

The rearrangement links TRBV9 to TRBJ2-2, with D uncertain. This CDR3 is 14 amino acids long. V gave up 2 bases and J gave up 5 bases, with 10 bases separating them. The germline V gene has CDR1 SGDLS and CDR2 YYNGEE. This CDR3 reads CASSVVDGTGELFF. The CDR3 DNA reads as TGTGCCAGCAGCGTGGTCGACGGAACCGGGGAGCTGTTTTTT.

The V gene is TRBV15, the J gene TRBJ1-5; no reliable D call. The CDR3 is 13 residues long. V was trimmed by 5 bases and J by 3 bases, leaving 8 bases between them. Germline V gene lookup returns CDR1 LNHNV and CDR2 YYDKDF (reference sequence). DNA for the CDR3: TGTGCCACCAGCGTTCTGTTCAATCAGCCCCAGCATTTT. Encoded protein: CATSVLFNQPQHF.

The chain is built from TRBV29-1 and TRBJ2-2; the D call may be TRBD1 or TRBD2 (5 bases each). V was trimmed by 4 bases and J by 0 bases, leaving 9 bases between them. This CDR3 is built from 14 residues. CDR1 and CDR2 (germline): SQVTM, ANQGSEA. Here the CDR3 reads CSVAGRPNTGELFF. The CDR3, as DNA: TGCAGCGTTGCGGGACGCCCGAACACCGGGGAGCTGTTTTTT.

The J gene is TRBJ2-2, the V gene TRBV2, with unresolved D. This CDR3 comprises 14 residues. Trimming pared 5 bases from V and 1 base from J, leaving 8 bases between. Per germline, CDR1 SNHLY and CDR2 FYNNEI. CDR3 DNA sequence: TGTGCCAGCAGTCTGACGGGGAACACCGGGGAGCTGTTTTTT. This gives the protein CASSLTGNTGELFF.

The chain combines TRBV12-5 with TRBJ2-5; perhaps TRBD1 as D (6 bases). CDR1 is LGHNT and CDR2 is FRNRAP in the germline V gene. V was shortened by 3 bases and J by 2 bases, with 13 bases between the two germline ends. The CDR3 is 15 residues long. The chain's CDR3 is CASGFPKGTQETQYF. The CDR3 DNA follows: TGTGCTAGTGGTTTCCCAAAAGGGACACAAGAGACCCAGTACTTC.

The CDR3 sequence is CASSQVNQETQYF. In DNA, the CDR3 is TGTGCCAGCAGCCAAGTCAATCAAGAGACCCAGTACTTC. This chain joins TRBV3-1 and TRBJ2-5; D gene ambiguous. Germline lookup yields CDR1 LGHDT and CDR2 YNNKEL (reference sequence). This CDR3 comprises 13 residues. V dropped 1 base and J dropped 2 bases, with 5 bases sitting between them.

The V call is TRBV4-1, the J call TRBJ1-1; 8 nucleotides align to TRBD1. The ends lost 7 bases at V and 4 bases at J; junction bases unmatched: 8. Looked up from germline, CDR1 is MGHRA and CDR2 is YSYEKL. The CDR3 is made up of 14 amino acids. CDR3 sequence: CASMGADRATEAFF. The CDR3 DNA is TGCGCCAGCATGGGCGCGGACAGGGCCACTGAAGCTTTCTTT.

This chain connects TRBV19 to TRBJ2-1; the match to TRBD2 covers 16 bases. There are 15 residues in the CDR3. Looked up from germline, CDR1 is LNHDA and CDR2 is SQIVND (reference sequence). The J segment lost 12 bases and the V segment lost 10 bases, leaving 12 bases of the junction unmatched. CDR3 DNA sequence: TGTGCCACTGGGACTAGCGGGAGGGCCCTAACGATGCAGTTCTTC. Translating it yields CATGTSGRALTMQFF.

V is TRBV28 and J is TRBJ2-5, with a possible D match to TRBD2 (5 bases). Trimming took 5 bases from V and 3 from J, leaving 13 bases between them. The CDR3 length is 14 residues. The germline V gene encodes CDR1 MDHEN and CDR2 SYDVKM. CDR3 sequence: CASSEGSREETQYF. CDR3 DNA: TGTGCCAGCAGTGAGGGCAGCCGGGAAGAGACCCAGTACTTC.

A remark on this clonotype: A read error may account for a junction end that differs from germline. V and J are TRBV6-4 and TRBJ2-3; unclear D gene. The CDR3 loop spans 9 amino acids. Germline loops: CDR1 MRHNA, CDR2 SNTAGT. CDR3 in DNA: TGTGCCAGCAGAGATACGCAGTATTTT. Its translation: CASRDTQYF.

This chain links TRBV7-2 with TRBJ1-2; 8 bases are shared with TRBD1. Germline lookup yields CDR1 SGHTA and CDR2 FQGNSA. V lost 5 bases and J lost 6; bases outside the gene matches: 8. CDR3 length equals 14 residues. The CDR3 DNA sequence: TGTGCCAGCAGCGTCCTGACAGGGGTCCATGGCTACACCTTC. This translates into CASSVLTGVHGYTF.

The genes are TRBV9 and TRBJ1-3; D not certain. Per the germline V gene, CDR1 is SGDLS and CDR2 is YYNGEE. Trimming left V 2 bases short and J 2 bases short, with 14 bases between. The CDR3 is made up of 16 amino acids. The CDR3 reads CASSVAQESAGNTIYF. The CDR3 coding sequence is TGTGCCAGCAGCGTCGCACAAGAAAGCGCTGGAAACACCATATATTTT.

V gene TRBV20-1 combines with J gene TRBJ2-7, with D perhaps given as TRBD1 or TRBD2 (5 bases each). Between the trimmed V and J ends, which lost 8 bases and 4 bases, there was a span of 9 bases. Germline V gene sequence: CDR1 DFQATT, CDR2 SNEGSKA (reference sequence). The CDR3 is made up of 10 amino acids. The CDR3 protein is CSLWGYEQYF. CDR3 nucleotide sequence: TGCAGTTTATGGGGGTACGAGCAGTACTTC.

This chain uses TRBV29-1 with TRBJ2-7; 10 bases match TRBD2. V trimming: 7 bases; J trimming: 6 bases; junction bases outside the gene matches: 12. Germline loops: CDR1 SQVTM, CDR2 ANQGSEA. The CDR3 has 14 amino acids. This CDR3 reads CSAGDSGRSGEQYF. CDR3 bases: TGCAGCGCTGGGGATAGCGGGAGGAGTGGCGAGCAGTACTTC.

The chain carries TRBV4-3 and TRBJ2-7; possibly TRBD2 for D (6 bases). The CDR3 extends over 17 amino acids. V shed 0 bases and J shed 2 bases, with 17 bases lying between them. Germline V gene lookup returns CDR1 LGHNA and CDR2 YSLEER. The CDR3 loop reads CASSQDSGVSFAYEQYF. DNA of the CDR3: TGCGCCAGCAGCCAAGATTCGGGGGTCTCCTTCGCCTACGAGCAGTACTTC.

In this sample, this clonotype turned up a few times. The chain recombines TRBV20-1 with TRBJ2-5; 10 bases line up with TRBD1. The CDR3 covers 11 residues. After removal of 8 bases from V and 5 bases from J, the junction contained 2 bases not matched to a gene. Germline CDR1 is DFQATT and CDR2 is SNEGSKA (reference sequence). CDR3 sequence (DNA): TGCAGTATGGGACAGGGGGAGACCCAGTACTTC. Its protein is CSMGQGETQYF.

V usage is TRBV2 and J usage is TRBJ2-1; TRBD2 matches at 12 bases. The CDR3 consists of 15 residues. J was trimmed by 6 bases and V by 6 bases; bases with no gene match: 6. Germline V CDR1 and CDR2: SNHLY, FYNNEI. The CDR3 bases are TGTGCCAGCAGCGAACTAGCGGGGGGATTCAATGAGCAGTTCTTC. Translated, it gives CASSELAGGFNEQFF.

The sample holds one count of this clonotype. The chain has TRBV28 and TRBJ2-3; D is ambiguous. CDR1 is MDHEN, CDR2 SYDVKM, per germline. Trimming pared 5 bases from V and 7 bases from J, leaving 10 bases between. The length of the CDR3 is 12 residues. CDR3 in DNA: TGTGCCAGCAGTACCCAACTGAATACGCAGTATTTT. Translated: CASSTQLNTQYF.

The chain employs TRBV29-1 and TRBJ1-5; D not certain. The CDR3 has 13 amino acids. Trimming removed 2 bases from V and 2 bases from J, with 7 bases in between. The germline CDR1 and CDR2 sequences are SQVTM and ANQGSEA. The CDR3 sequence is CSVESGGNQPQHF. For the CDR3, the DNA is TGCAGCGTTGAATCCGGGGGCAATCAGCCCCAGCATTTT.

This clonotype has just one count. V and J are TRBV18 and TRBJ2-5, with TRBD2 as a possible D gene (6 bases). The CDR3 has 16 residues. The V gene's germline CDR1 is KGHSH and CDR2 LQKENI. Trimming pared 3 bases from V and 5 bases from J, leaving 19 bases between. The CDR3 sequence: CASSPSSGVIVETQYF. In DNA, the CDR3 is TGTGCCAGCTCACCCTCTTCGGGGGTCATTGTGGAGACCCAGTACTTC.

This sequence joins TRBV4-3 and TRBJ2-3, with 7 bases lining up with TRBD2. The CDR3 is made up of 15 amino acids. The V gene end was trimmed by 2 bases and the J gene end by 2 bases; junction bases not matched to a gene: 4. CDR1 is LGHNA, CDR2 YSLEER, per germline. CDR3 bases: TGCGCCAGCAGCCAAAGTAGCGGGTTCACAGATACGCAGTATTTT. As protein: CASSQSSGFTDTQYF.

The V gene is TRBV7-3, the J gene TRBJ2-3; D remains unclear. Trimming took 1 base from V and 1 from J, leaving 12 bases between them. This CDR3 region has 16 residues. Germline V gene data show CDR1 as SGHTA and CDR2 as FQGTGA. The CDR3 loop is CASSLNSPLGTDTQYF. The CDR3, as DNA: TGTGCCAGCAGCTTAAACAGCCCGCTGGGCACAGATACGCAGTATTTT.

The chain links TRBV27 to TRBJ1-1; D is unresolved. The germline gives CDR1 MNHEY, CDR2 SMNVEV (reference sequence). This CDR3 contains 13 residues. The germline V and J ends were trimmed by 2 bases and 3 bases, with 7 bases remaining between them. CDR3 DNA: TGTGCCAGCAGTTTAGGGTACGACACTGAAGCTTTCTTT. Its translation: CASSLGYDTEAFF.

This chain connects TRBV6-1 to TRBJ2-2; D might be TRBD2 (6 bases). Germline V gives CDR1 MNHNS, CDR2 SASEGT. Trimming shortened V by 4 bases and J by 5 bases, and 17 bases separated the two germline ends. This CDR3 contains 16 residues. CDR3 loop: CASSGSAGTWTGELFF. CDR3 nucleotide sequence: TGTGCCAGCAGTGGCTCAGCCGGGACTTGGACCGGGGAGCTGTTTTTT.

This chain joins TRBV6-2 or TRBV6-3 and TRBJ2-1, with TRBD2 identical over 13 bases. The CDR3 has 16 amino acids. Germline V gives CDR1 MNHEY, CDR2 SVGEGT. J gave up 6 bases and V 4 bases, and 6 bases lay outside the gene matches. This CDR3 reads CASSSRTSGRRNEQFF. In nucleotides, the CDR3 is TGTGCCAGCAGTTCCAGGACTAGCGGGAGACGCAATGAGCAGTTCTTC.